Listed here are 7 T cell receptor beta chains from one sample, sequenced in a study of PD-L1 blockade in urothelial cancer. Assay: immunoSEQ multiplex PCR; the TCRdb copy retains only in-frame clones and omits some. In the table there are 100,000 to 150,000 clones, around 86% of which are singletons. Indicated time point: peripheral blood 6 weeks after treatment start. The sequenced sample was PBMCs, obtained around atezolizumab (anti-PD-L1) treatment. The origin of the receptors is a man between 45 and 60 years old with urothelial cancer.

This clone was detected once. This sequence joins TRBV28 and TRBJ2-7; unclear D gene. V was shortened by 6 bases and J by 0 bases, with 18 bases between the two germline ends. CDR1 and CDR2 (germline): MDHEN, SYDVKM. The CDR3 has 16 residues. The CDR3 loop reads CASRAGPRKSSYEQYF. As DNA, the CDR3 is TGTGCCAGCAGGGCAGGCCCAAGGAAGAGCTCCTACGAGCAGTACTTC.

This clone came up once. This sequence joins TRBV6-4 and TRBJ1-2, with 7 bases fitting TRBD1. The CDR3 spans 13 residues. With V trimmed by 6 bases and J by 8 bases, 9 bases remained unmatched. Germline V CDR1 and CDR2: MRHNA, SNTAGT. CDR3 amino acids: CASSARQGSGYTF. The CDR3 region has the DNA TGTGCCAGCAGCGCTAGACAGGGATCGGGCTACACCTTC.

CDR3: CASSELAILNEKLFF. The CDR3 nucleotides read TGCGCCAGCAGTGAGTTAGCTATCCTTAATGAAAAACTGTTTTTT. The chain is built from TRBV10-2 and TRBJ1-4, with D unclear. The CDR3 spans 15 residues. Trimming left V 1 base short and J 4 bases short, with 10 bases between. The germline V gene has CDR1 WSHSY and CDR2 SAAADI.

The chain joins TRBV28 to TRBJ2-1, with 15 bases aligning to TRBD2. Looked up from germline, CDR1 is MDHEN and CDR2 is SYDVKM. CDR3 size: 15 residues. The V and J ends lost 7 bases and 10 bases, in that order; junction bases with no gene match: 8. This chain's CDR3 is CASIVGGLAGGEQFF. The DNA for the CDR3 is TGTGCCAGCATCGTAGGGGGACTAGCGGGAGGAGAGCAGTTCTTC.

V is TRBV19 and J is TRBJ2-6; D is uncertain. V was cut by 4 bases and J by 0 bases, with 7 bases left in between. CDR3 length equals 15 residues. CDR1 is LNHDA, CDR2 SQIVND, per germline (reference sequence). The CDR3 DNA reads TGTGCCAGTAGTACTCAGTCCTCTGGGGCCAACGTCCTGACTTTC. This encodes CASSTQSSGANVLTF. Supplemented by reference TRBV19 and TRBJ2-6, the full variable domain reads DGGITQSPKYLFRKEGQNVTLSCEQNLNHDAMYWYRQDPGQGLRLIYYSQIVNDFQKGDIAEGYSVSREKKESFPLTVTSAQKNPTAFYLCASSTQSSGANVLTFGAGSRLTVL.

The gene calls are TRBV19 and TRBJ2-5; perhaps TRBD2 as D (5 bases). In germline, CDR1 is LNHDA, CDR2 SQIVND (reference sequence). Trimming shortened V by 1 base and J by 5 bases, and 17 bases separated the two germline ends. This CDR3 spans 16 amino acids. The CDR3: CASSIALLHGGETQYF. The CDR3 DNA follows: TGTGCCAGTAGTATAGCGCTATTACACGGCGGGGAGACCCAGTACTTC.

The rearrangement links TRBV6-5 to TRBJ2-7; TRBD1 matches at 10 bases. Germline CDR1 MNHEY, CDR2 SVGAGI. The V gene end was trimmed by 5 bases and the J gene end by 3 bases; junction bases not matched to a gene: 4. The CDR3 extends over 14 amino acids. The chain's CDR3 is CASSGTGAYYEQYF. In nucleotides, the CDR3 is TGTGCCAGCAGTGGGACAGGGGCATACTACGAGCAGTACTTC.